This T cell receptor (beta chain) was identified in a study of PD-L1 blockade in urothelial cancer (dated 2017 in TCRdb). Study-level background: Therapy was started in the mid-2010s for all patients, and atezolizumab 1,200 mg was administered intravenously every 3 weeks. Blood samples gave a median of approximately 150,000 T cells and 82,636 unique TCRs, with a median clonality of 0.080. About 85% of the roughly 29 patients were identified as males with urothelial cancer of bladder origin, and a prior smoking history was reported by 18 of 29 patients. The study was an exploratory multi-omic analysis of somatic, immune and clinical correlates of response to PD-L1 blockade with atezolizumab in urothelial cancer. Durable clinical benefit meant progression-free survival longer than 6 months, and TCR features were also tested against progression-free and overall survival. Blood samples were analyzed at 3 weeks after treatment start (second dose) and at 6 weeks after treatment start. In the same patients who had TCR sequencing, pretreatment tumors also underwent whole exome sequencing and RNA sequencing. Nine patients reached durable clinical benefit, while some 20 patients did not. An ECOG performance status of 0 or 1 was recorded for the patients, and 0 to 3 prior chemotherapy regimens had been received by the patients. Some 30 patients had pretreatment blood TCR-seq, some 25 had at least one posttreatment blood collection, and some 25 had tumor TCR-seq. Pretreatment tumor samples, along with matched peripheral blood collected serially before and after atezolizumab treatment, underwent TCR sequencing. On the study overall, not on this receptor specifically: Because the sample size was small (n ≈ 30) and many of the analyses were exploratory, the results are meant to be hypothesis-generating. Improved progression-free and overall survival was found to be associated with pretreatment peripheral blood TCR clonality below the median. Patients with durable benefit showed greater expansion of tumor-associated TCR clones in peripheral blood 3 weeks after starting treatment (n ≈ 21, p = 0.022).

Clipping removes 7 bases from V and 4 bases from J, with 4 as the unmatched junction base count. From cysteine to phenylalanine, the CDR3 is 14 amino acids long. Only CDR3 DNA remains: 42 bases, in frame from the first base. Per the germline V gene, MNHEY is the CDR1 and SVGAGI is the CDR2. To estimate absolute template abundance from read counts, synthetic TCR analog templates were spiked into each PCR. TCRbeta CDR3 regions were amplified from genomic DNA with bias-controlled V and J gene primers using the immunoSEQ assay. Rearranged TCRbeta segments were sequenced at approximately 20X coverage. From the authors' description of their analysis: Sequencing errors were corrected by clustering, and CDR3s were annotated against IMGT so that V, D and J genes could be assigned. Downstream analyses used only productive TCRbeta rearrangements and left out out-of-frame or stop-codon sequences. Clonality was computed as one minus Shannon entropy normalized by the log of the number of unique productive sequences. Clones differing between time points or between blood and tumor were identified by Fisher's exact test with Benjamini-Hochberg correction at adjusted p below 0.01. TCRdb took over this immuneACCESS table, retaining in-frame rearrangements with V and J assigned. Such tables are incomplete; in checked studies, under half of the missing clones stem from an unresolved V gene, and the remainder is unexplained. D and trimming come from the DNA, and the V and J calls and clone size come from that table. Recorded for this sample are 68,000 or so clones; roughly 79% of them occurred a single time. 5.7% of the sample goes to the ten largest clones.

The sample's time point, from its label and the paper: pretreatment peripheral blood. A cohort of 25 to 30 patients with locally advanced or metastatic urothelial carcinoma, treated at Memorial Sloan Kettering on a trial protocol, was included. Peripheral blood mononuclear cells were collected pretreatment and during treatment, with between 1 and 8 total time points per patient. The Qiagen DNeasy Blood extraction kit was used to purify genomic DNA from total PBMCs and tumor samples. Collected pretreatment and during treatment, PBMCs were isolated and stored as previously described. This clone has a single count. This clone's antigen is unknown. No clone much larger than this one lies a single base away; base qualities are absent.

The chain is encoded by TRBV6-5 joined to TRBJ1-6, with 7 bases in between that match TRBD1. The source of this sequence is an older man with urothelial cancer. Sequencing was performed on PBMCs, taken around atezolizumab (anti-PD-L1) treatment. The CDR3 loop reads CASTTGPYNSPLHF. The DNA sequence reads TGTGCCAGCACGACAGGGCCATATAATTCACCCCTCCACTTT.